This TCR beta chain emerged from a study of control samples from healthy donors and cancer patients. The germline V gene has CDR1 SGHRS and CDR2 YFSETQ. Unmatched junction bases numbered 10, after V lost 5 bases and J lost 3 bases. This CDR3 is built from 15 residues. TCRdb's table, derived via immunoSEQ multiplex PCR, lists solely in-frame clones and lacks some. The sample lists 100,000 to 150,000 clones, about 93% occurring once. The rearrangement uses TRBV5-1 and TRBJ1-1, with 7 bases fitting TRBD1. Material for sequencing was blood. This clonotype originated in a man aged 40-49 years in good health. The CDR3 DNA is TGCGCCAGCAGTCGCGCAACGACAGGGTACACTGAAGCTTTCTTT. This gives the protein CASSRATTGYTEAFF.